A single sample gave rise to the 27 T cell receptor beta chains below, sequenced in a study of shared clonotypes between healthy human individuals. The naive CD8 population came from CD45RO-negative cells selected for CCR7, without terminally differentiated effector memory CD45RA+ cells. The data were produced by immunoSEQ multiplex PCR, yet TCRdb's version contains in-frame clones alone and is incomplete. The data hold about 2.1 million clones, with roughly 91% observed a single time. Sequences were obtained from naive CD8+ T cells from PBMCs. These receptors all stem from a man aged 18 to 29 in good health. Some clones in this sample may be carry-over from other donors' samples.

This clone was recorded once. In DNA form, the CDR3 reads TGTGCCAGCAGCAAACCACCGGGACTAGCGGCAGATACGCAGTATTTT. Translated: CASSKPPGLAADTQYF. This rearrangement joins TRBV7-2 to TRBJ2-3; 11 bases match TRBD2. The CDR3 runs to 16 residues. The ends lost 5 bases at V and 4 bases at J; junction bases unmatched: 8. Germline assignment: CDR1 SGHTA and CDR2 FQGNSA.

This clone was seen just once. The chain joins TRBV27 to TRBJ2-1; 8 bases are shared with TRBD2. Germline V gene sequence: CDR1 MNHEY, CDR2 SMNVEV (reference sequence). The CDR3 contains 20 residues. The V and J ends lost 5 bases and 8 bases, in that order; junction bases with no gene match: 26. The CDR3 region is CASSHPLLVAGHPLLDEQFF. In DNA form, the CDR3 reads TGTGCCAGCAGTCACCCCCTACTCGTAGCGGGGCACCCCCTTTTGGATGAGCAGTTCTTC.

This clone was picked up one time. V gene TRBV9 combines with J gene TRBJ2-7, with 7 bases lining up with TRBD2. The J segment lost 0 bases and the V segment lost 0 bases, leaving 6 bases of the junction unmatched. The CDR3 extends over 16 amino acids. Germline assignment: CDR1 SGDLS and CDR2 YYNGEE. CDR3 in DNA: TGTGCCAGCAGCGTAGGCCCGGGCGGGAGCTCCTACGAGCAGTACTTC. This sequence encodes CASSVGPGGSSYEQYF.

This clone was counted a single time. V usage is TRBV27 and J usage is TRBJ1-1; TRBD1 matches at 11 bases. V was pared by 6 bases and J by 4 bases, with 7 bases of the junction left unmatched. The V gene's germline CDR1 is MNHEY and CDR2 SMNVEV (reference sequence). The CDR3 sequence is 15 residues long. The CDR3 region is CASSPDRGLFTEAFF. Here the CDR3 DNA reads TGTGCCAGCAGCCCGGACAGGGGGCTGTTCACTGAAGCTTTCTTT.

On this clone: Other DNA sequences in the sample encode the same CDR3. The chain couples TRBV9 to TRBJ2-1; 8 bases are shared with TRBD2. CDR3 size: 15 residues. Germline V gives CDR1 SGDLS, CDR2 YYNGEE. Trimming took 0 bases from V and 4 from J; bases not matched to a gene: 3. This CDR3 reads CASSVVAGTYNEQFF. The CDR3 coding sequence is TGTGCCAGCAGCGTAGTAGCGGGAACTTACAATGAGCAGTTCTTC.

The V gene is TRBV29-1, the J gene TRBJ2-1, with 7 bases that match TRBD2. The CDR3 loop spans 13 amino acids. V shed 4 bases and J 6 bases; nucleotides not matched to a gene: 6. In germline, CDR1 is SQVTM, CDR2 ANQGSEA. The CDR3 loop reads CSVGEGRINEQFF. CDR3 sequence (DNA): TGCAGCGTTGGGGAGGGCCGAATCAATGAGCAGTTCTTC.

The chain links TRBV27 to TRBJ2-5; tentatively, D is TRBD1 or TRBD2 (5 bases each). Per the germline V gene, CDR1 is MNHEY and CDR2 is SMNVEV (reference sequence). Trimming took off 2 bases at V and 5 bases at J, with 15 bases between the two ends. The CDR3 runs 15 residues. CDR3 DNA sequence: TGTGCCAGCAGTTTAGGGGGAAGTGTGACGGAGACCCAGTACTTC. Translation gives CASSLGGSVTETQYF.

This clone was recorded once. The genes are TRBV28 and TRBJ1-2; TRBD1 agrees at 11 bases. V was clipped by 2 bases and J by 8 bases; unmatched bases: 4. Germline assignment: CDR1 MDHEN and CDR2 SYDVKM. This CDR3 comprises 14 residues. CDR3 amino acids: CASSLRDRGKGYTF. The CDR3 coding sequence is TGTGCCAGCAGTTTAAGGGACAGGGGGAAGGGCTACACCTTC.

The V call is TRBV7-9, the J call TRBJ2-7, with 9 positions matching TRBD2. In germline, CDR1 is SEHNR, CDR2 FQNEAQ (reference sequence). This CDR3 spans 16 amino acids. Trimming cost V 5 bases and J 4 bases; bases outside gene matches: 12. The CDR3 region is CASSPSRALAGYEQYF. The CDR3 DNA reads TGTGCCAGCAGCCCATCAAGGGCTCTAGCGGGGTACGAGCAGTACTTC.

This chain uses TRBV7-2 with TRBJ2-5; the match to TRBD1 covers 9 bases. The germline gives CDR1 SGHTA, CDR2 FQGNSA. The CDR3 totals 15 residues. Trimming cost V 2 bases and J 5 bases; bases outside gene matches: 6. The CDR3 coding sequence is TGTGCCAGCAGCTTAATACTGGGACAGGGCGAGACCCAGTACTTC. Protein product: CASSLILGQGETQYF.

This clone appeared a single time. Additional DNA sequences in this sample encode the identical CDR3. V gene TRBV7-9 combines with J gene TRBJ1-2; D not resolved. The germline V and J ends were trimmed by 3 bases and 1 base, with 3 bases remaining between them. Germline assignment: CDR1 SEHNR and CDR2 FQNEAQ (reference sequence). This CDR3 contains 12 residues. The CDR3 protein is CASSLGNYGYTF. The CDR3 DNA is TGTGCCAGCAGCTTGGGTAACTATGGCTACACCTTC.

CDR3 nucleotides: TGTGCCAGCAGTTCTGGACTAGTGCGGGAGCAGTACTTC. Amino acids: CASSSGLVREQYF. The genes are TRBV27 and TRBJ2-7; TRBD2 aligns across 7 bases. Germline V CDR1 and CDR2: MNHEY, SMNVEV (reference sequence). The CDR3 is 13 amino acids. The trim removed 4 bases at V and 7 bases at J, leaving 7 bases unmatched.

The V and J genes are TRBV6-5 and TRBJ1-4; TRBD1 aligns across 8 bases. V shed 4 bases, J shed 8 bases, and the junction held 9 bases outside the gene matches. Germline CDR1 is MNHEY and CDR2 is SVGAGI. This CDR3 is 15 amino acids long. CDR3 sequence (DNA): TGTGCCAGCAGTTTTAACAGGGGGATGAGCGAAAAACTGTTTTTT. Protein product: CASSFNRGMSEKLFF.

J is TRBJ2-1 and V is TRBV28; 11 bases align to TRBD2. After removal of 6 bases from V and 0 bases from J, the junction contained 4 bases not matched to a gene. The CDR3 has 16 residues. The germline gives CDR1 MDHEN, CDR2 SYDVKM. Here the CDR3 DNA reads TGTGCCAGCAGGCCGGGACTAGCGGCCTCCTACAATGAGCAGTTCTTC. Amino acid sequence: CASRPGLAASYNEQFF.

The chain couples TRBV27 to TRBJ2-5; D is ambiguous. The CDR3 sequence is 14 residues long. From germline, CDR1 is MNHEY and CDR2 SMNVEV (reference sequence). Trimming shortened V by 3 bases and J by 2 bases, and 10 bases separated the two germline ends. CDR3 region: CASSFSAGQETQYF. In DNA form, the CDR3 reads TGTGCCAGCAGTTTCTCGGCAGGTCAAGAGACCCAGTACTTC.

In this sample, this clone turned up once. This rearrangement joins TRBV7-6 to TRBJ2-1; perhaps TRBD2 as D (6 bases). This CDR3 contains 17 residues. V was clipped by 4 bases and J by 0 bases, with 16 bases between them. CDR1 and CDR2 from the germline V gene are SGHVS and FNYEAQ. The CDR3 loop reads CASSSPRGGISYNEQFF. For the CDR3, the DNA is TGTGCCAGCAGCTCCCCCCGAGGCGGGATCTCCTACAATGAGCAGTTCTTC.

V usage is TRBV11-2 and J usage is TRBJ2-3; D is uncertain. Germline CDR1 is SGHAT and CDR2 is FQNNGV. This CDR3 comprises 11 residues. Trimming removed 0 bases from V and 6 bases from J, with 1 base in between. Here the CDR3 DNA reads TGTGCCAGCAGCTTAGATGATACGCAGTATTTT. Translation gives CASSLDDTQYF.

The chain links TRBV7-9 to TRBJ2-7; D uncertain. CDR1 and CDR2 from the germline V gene are SEHNR and FQNEAQ (reference sequence). The V end lost 5 bases, the J end lost 1 base, and 15 bases lay between the germline ends. The CDR3 length is 15 residues. Here the CDR3 reads CASSPTSDGSYEQYF. CDR3 bases: TGTGCCAGCAGCCCCACGTCGGACGGTTCCTACGAGCAGTACTTC. Supplemented by reference TRBV7-9 and TRBJ2-7, the full variable domain reads DTGVSQNPRHKITKRGQNVTFRCDPISEHNRLYWYRQTLGQGPEFLTYFQNEAQLEKSRLLSDRFSAERPKGSFSTLEIQRTEQGDSAMYLCASSPTSDGSYEQYFGPGTRLTVT.

The chain joins TRBV11-2 to TRBJ1-1; TRBD1 matches 8 bases. CDR1 and CDR2 from the germline V gene are SGHAT and FQNNGV. J was trimmed by 2 bases and V by 2 bases; bases with no gene match: 13. The CDR3 is 18 amino acids. This CDR3 reads CASSLPPRDRTINTEAFF. The CDR3 nucleotides are TGTGCCAGCAGCTTACCCCCCAGGGACAGGACGATAAACACTGAAGCTTTCTTT.

The chain recombines TRBV25-1 with TRBJ2-7; D not certain. The CDR3 runs 16 residues. Germline V gives CDR1 MGHDK, CDR2 SYGVNS. Trimming removed 0 bases at V and 0 bases at J, with 12 bases between. The CDR3 nucleotides are TGTGCCAGCAGTGAATATAGAGGATATAACTCCTACGAGCAGTACTTC. This sequence encodes CASSEYRGYNSYEQYF.

A note on this clone: Other nucleotide sequences from this sample produce the same CDR3. This rearrangement joins TRBV29-1 to TRBJ2-1, with D unresolved. This CDR3 contains 12 residues. The germline gives CDR1 SQVTM, CDR2 ANQGSEA. V lost 1 base and J lost 2, with 3 bases in between. The chain's CDR3 is CSVEVTYNEQFF. CDR3 DNA sequence: TGCAGCGTTGAAGTCACCTACAATGAGCAGTTCTTC.

This clone has just one count. The chain recombines TRBV4-3 with TRBJ2-1; TRBD2 agrees at 12 bases. V dropped 0 bases and J dropped 8; count of bases not matched to a gene: 11. The CDR3 is 18 residues long. The germline CDR1 and CDR2 sequences are LGHNA and YSLEER. The chain's CDR3 is CASSQEVWATSGSHEQFF. CDR3 DNA: TGCGCCAGCAGCCAAGAAGTGTGGGCGACTAGCGGGAGTCATGAGCAGTTCTTC.

The rearrangement uses TRBV28 and TRBJ2-2; no clear D gene. The ends were cut back, 7 bases at V and 4 bases at J, with 16 bases in the middle. The CDR3 sequence is 15 residues long. The germline V gene has CDR1 MDHEN and CDR2 SYDVKM. The CDR3 coding sequence is TGTGCCAGCAAGCACGCCATCGACCTCACCGGGGAGCTGTTTTTT. Translating gives CASKHAIDLTGELFF. The full variable domain, rest sourced from reference TRBV28 and TRBJ2-2, is DVKVTQSSRYLVKRTGEKVFLECVQDMDHENMFWYRQDPGLGLRLIYFSYDVKMKEKGDIPEGYSVSREKKERFSLILESASTNQTSMYLCASKHAIDLTGELFFGEGSRLTVL.

V and J are TRBV15 and TRBJ2-1, with 8 bases lining up with TRBD1. Germline V lookup: CDR1 LNHNV, CDR2 YYDKDF (reference sequence). V lost 6 bases to trimming and J lost 3 bases; unmatched junction nucleotides: 4. The CDR3 extends over 14 amino acids. The DNA for the CDR3 is TGTGCCACCAGGCGTACAGGGGGCTACAATGAGCAGTTCTTC. Translated: CATRRTGGYNEQFF.

J is TRBJ2-3 and V is TRBV15; no firm D call. The CDR3 is 17 residues long. Germline V lookup: CDR1 LNHNV, CDR2 YYDKDF (reference sequence). With 0 bases removed from V and 2 bases from J, the gap between germline ends came to 15 bases. The CDR3 loop reads CATSRDLQTLATDTQYF. The CDR3 coding sequence is TGTGCCACCAGCAGAGATCTTCAGACCTTAGCCACAGATACGCAGTATTTT.

On this clone: In the same sample, other DNA sequences code for this CDR3. Written as DNA, the CDR3 is TGTGCCAGCAGCGTAGGTGCTGGTACCTACGAGCAGTACTTC. Translated: CASSVGAGTYEQYF. V usage is TRBV9 and J usage is TRBJ2-7; D ambiguous. Trimming took off 0 bases at V and 2 bases at J, with 9 bases between the two ends. The length of the CDR3 is 14 residues. Looked up from germline, CDR1 is SGDLS and CDR2 is YYNGEE. Supplemented by reference TRBV9 and TRBJ2-7, the full variable domain reads DSGVTQTPKHLITATGQRVTLRCSPRSGDLSVYWYQQSLDQGLQFLIQYYNGEERAKGNILERFSAQQFPDLHSELNLSSLELGDSALYFCASSVGAGTYEQYFGPGTRLTVT.

For the CDR3, the DNA is TGTGCCAGCAGTTCCCACCGGACAGGCTACACAGATACGCAGTATTTT. This encodes CASSSHRTGYTDTQYF. The chain links TRBV28 to TRBJ2-3, with 7 bases lining up with TRBD1. The CDR3 extends over 16 amino acids. The germline V gene has CDR1 MDHEN and CDR2 SYDVKM. V was clipped by 4 bases and J by 2 bases; unmatched bases: 9.